Shown below are 19 T cell receptor beta chains from a single sample sequenced in a study of control samples from healthy donors and cancer patients (dated by TCRdb to between 2020 and 2021). The library was produced with the immunoSEQ multiplex PCR assay. This immuneACCESS table, as held by TCRdb, lists in-frame sequences with V and J called but not all clones. Of the missing ones, under half trace to an unresolved V gene in checked studies; the others have no known cause. Present in this sample are tens of thousands of clones, roughly 86% of which were seen just once. Over 15% of the sample lies in the top ten. The sample consisted of blood. All receptors derive from a man in his fifties or sixties in good health.

V is TRBV2 and J is TRBJ1-2; D unclear. V shed 8 bases and J shed 4 bases, with 23 bases lying between them. Germline assignment: CDR1 SNHLY and CDR2 FYNNEI. The length of the CDR3 is 16 residues. The CDR3 DNA sequence: TGTGCCAGCTCAGTCGCGGTAAACCTAGTACGCTATGGCTACACCTTC. It translates to CASSVAVNLVRYGYTF.

V and J are TRBV27 and TRBJ1-2, with 9 bases matching TRBD1. Trimming cost V 5 bases and J 8 bases; bases outside gene matches: 12. CDR1 is MNHEY and CDR2 is SMNVEV in the germline V gene (reference sequence). This CDR3 spans 15 amino acids. The CDR3 nucleotides read TGTGCCAGCAGTGTTCCGGGACAGGGAATGAGAGGCTACACCTTC. This encodes CASSVPGQGMRGYTF.

The chain couples TRBV5-1 to TRBJ1-1; TRBD1 agrees at 7 bases. This CDR3 has 14 residues. V was pared by 0 bases and J by 1 base, with 0 bases of the junction left unmatched. Germline loops: CDR1 SGHRS, CDR2 YFSETQ. Written as DNA, the CDR3 is TGCGCCAGCAGCTTGGGGACAGGGAACACTGAAGCTTTCTTT. Encoded protein: CASSLGTGNTEAFF.

Concerning this clone: The identical CDR3 is also encoded by other nucleotide sequences in the sample. This chain uses TRBV14 with TRBJ1-2; 9 nucleotides match TRBD1. This CDR3 comprises 14 residues. Germline V CDR1 and CDR2: SGHDN, FVKESK. Trimming cost V 3 bases and J 6 bases; bases outside gene matches: 5. CDR3 coding DNA: TGTGCCAGCAGCCACCGACAGGGGGAGAATGGCTACACCTTC. Amino acids: CASSHRQGENGYTF.

This clone was seen once. CDR3 coding DNA: TGTGCCAGCTCGACGGGACTCCTGAACACCGGGGAGCTGTTTTTT. Translation: CASSTGLLNTGELFF. This chain joins TRBV18 and TRBJ2-2; possible D gene TRBD2, 6 bases. Germline-derived CDR1 and CDR2 are KGHSH and LQKENI. The CDR3 length is 15 residues. V lost 6 bases, J lost 1 base, and 12 bases lay in between.

This clone has a handful of counts. The rearrangement joins TRBV9 to TRBJ2-3; the match to TRBD1 covers 11 bases. V lost 2 bases, J lost 8 bases, and 10 bases stayed unmatched. The CDR3 consists of 16 residues. CDR1 SGDLS and CDR2 YYNGEE come from the germline V gene. The CDR3 protein is CASSVLPGQGDSTQYF. The CDR3 nucleotides are TGTGCCAGCAGCGTTTTGCCGGGACAGGGGGACTCTACGCAGTATTTT.

Here the CDR3 reads CASSLRLAGAEQFF. CDR3 DNA: TGTGCCAGCAGCCTCAGACTAGCGGGGGCAGAGCAGTTCTTC. The chain combines TRBV14 with TRBJ2-1; 12 nucleotides align to TRBD2. With V trimmed by 4 bases and J by 10 bases, 5 bases remained unmatched. Germline V lookup: CDR1 SGHDN, CDR2 FVKESK. The CDR3 extends over 14 amino acids.

This clone has a single count. The chain joins TRBV20-1 to TRBJ2-1; perhaps TRBD2 as D (6 bases). V was cut by 7 bases and J by 7 bases, with 11 bases left in between. The CDR3 is 11 amino acids. Germline V gives CDR1 DFQATT, CDR2 SNEGSKA (reference sequence). The CDR3 loop is CSVRSGNEQFF. Here the CDR3 DNA reads TGCAGTGTTCGAAGCGGGAATGAGCAGTTCTTC.

This clone was found once. The rearrangement links TRBV10-3 to TRBJ2-2, with 10 nucleotides matching TRBD2. V shed 5 bases and J 6 bases; nucleotides not matched to a gene: 9. Germline V gene lookup returns CDR1 ENHRY and CDR2 SYGVKD. The CDR3 loop spans 16 amino acids. As DNA, the CDR3 is TGTGCCATCAGTAAAGACCTAGCGGGGGTGGCCGGGGAGCTGTTTTTT. It encodes CAISKDLAGVAGELFF.

This chain uses TRBV6-2 or TRBV6-3 with TRBJ1-5; 7 positions agree with TRBD1. V lost 1 base to trimming and J lost 5 bases; unmatched junction nucleotides: 5. The CDR3 has 15 residues. Germline assignment: CDR1 MNHEY and CDR2 SVGEGT. The CDR3 DNA sequence: TGTGCCAGCAGTTACTTACACAGGGGCGATCAGCCCCAGCATTTT. Encoded protein: CASSYLHRGDQPQHF.

The CDR3 region has the DNA TGCGCCAGCAGCACGTCGGGACTCACGGCAGAGACCCAGTACTTC. Protein sequence: CASSTSGLTAETQYF. The V gene is TRBV5-1, the J gene TRBJ2-5; a weak D match, TRBD2 (6 bases). The germline V gene has CDR1 SGHRS and CDR2 YFSETQ. The CDR3 spans 15 residues. V gave up 4 bases and J gave up 4 bases, with 17 bases separating them. Variable domain in full (rest from reference TRBV5-1 and TRBJ2-5): KAGVTQTPRYLIKTRGQQVTLSCSPISGHRSVSWYQQTPGQGLQFLFEYFSETQRNKGNFPGRFSGRQFSNSRSEMNVSTLELGDSALYLCASSTSGLTAETQYFGPGTRLLVL.

CDR3 coding DNA: TGTGCCAGCAGCCCCGGGGTGGGATTGAACACTGAAGCTTTCTTT. Its translation is CASSPGVGLNTEAFF. The chain uses TRBV11-2 and TRBJ1-1; D gene unclear. The CDR3 runs to 15 residues. The germline V gene has CDR1 SGHAT and CDR2 FQNNGV. V dropped 5 bases and J dropped 0 bases, with 13 bases sitting between them.

The chain is built from TRBV3-1 (or the pseudogene TRBV3-2) and TRBJ1-2, with TRBD1 identical over 9 bases. Germline values: CDR1 LGHDT, CDR2 YNNKEL (reference sequence). The CDR3 runs 14 residues. J was trimmed by 6 bases and V by 0 bases; bases with no gene match: 2. The CDR3 DNA is TGTGCCAGCAGCCAAGAGGGGACAGGGCATGGCTACACCTTC. As protein: CASSQEGTGHGYTF.

This chain links TRBV19 with TRBJ1-1; TRBD1 matches 9 bases. The CDR3 sequence is 12 residues long. The germline CDR1 and CDR2 sequences are LNHDA and SQIVND (reference sequence). J was trimmed by 5 bases and V by 10 bases; bases with no gene match: 5. This CDR3 reads CATRQGGTEAFF. For the CDR3, the DNA is TGTGCCACTCGACAGGGGGGAACTGAAGCTTTCTTT.

This clone occurred once. The chain has TRBV11-3 and TRBJ2-1, with 15 positions matching TRBD2. The CDR3 spans 16 residues. Germline V gene data show CDR1 as SGHNT and CDR2 as YENEEA. With 5 bases clipped from V and 4 bases from J, the junction kept 3 bases outside the gene matches. The CDR3: CASSRGLAGGYNEQFF. In DNA, the CDR3 is TGTGCCAGCAGCCGCGGACTAGCGGGGGGGTACAATGAGCAGTTCTTC.

V and J are TRBV19 and TRBJ1-6; tentatively, D is TRBD1 (5 bases). The V end was cut by 6 bases, the J end by 2 bases, with 5 bases between. The germline V gene has CDR1 LNHDA and CDR2 SQIVND (reference sequence). This CDR3 is built from 13 residues. Written as DNA, the CDR3 is TGTGCCAGTAGGGACACCTATAATTCACCCCTCCACTTT. Amino acids: CASRDTYNSPLHF.

The chain joins TRBV2 to TRBJ2-5; TRBD2 matches 8 bases. Losses at the gene ends were 4 bases for V and 2 bases for J; bases not matched to a gene: 0. Germline V lookup: CDR1 SNHLY, CDR2 FYNNEI. The CDR3 loop spans 13 amino acids. CDR3 coding DNA: TGTGCCAGCAGTGGACTAGCGCAAGAGACCCAGTACTTC. This gives the protein CASSGLAQETQYF.

A single count supports this clone. The rearrangement joins TRBV19 to TRBJ2-2, with D possibly TRBD2 on 5 matching bases. Between the trimmed V and J ends, which lost 11 bases and 4 bases, there was a span of 14 bases. CDR1 is LNHDA and CDR2 is SQIVND in the germline V gene (reference sequence). This CDR3 spans 13 amino acids. CDR3 sequence reads: CALSTRVTGELFF. CDR3 coding DNA: TGTGCCCTCTCAACGAGGGTCACCGGGGAGCTGTTTTTT.

J is TRBJ2-5 and V is TRBV9; D uncertain. The CDR3 is 14 amino acids. From germline, CDR1 is SGDLS and CDR2 YYNGEE. Between the trimmed V and J ends, which lost 2 bases and 0 bases, there was a span of 8 bases. CDR3 DNA: TGTGCCAGCAGCGTCGGACGGTACCAAGAGACCCAGTACTTC. Residues: CASSVGRYQETQYF.